Below, one T cell receptor beta chain is given with its context. The data originate from a study of blood T cell repertoires in COVID-19. For the study at large: COVID-19 samples collected from the United States, Italy and Spain covered acute and convalescent phases. In each case, the material was cDNA or gDNA derived from T cells, B-cell-depleted T cells, or PBMCs.

The authors' processing: Reference gene primer amplification in the assay estimated nucleated cell counts. Sequenced by immunoSEQ multiplex PCR; TCRdb stores in-frame clones only, minus some. V and J calls plus clone size are reproduced from that table; the DNA served to infer D and trimming. Of 100,000 or so clones listed, about 85% were seen once; the top ten hold 3.8%. The sequenced sample consisted of peripheral blood. The receptor's source is a man aged 55-75 years with acute or convalescent COVID-19.

CDR3 sequence: CASSLAYEAFF. CDR3 DNA sequence: TGTGCCAGCAGTTTAGCTTATGAAGCTTTCTTT. The chain is built from TRBV12-3 or TRBV12-4 and TRBJ1-1; D call uncertain. CDR3 length: 11 residues. V was trimmed by 0 bases and J by 7 bases, leaving 3 bases between them.